The T cell receptor beta chain under discussion was sequenced for a study of T cell responses to AZD1222 COVID-19 vaccine. Trimming took 4 bases from V and 2 from J, leaving 9 bases between them. This CDR3 has 14 residues. Germline V gene lookup returns CDR1 MDHEN and CDR2 SYDVKM. Sequenced by immunoSEQ multiplex PCR; TCRdb stores in-frame clones only, minus some. Of some 150,000 clones in the sample, 65% to 90% were seen once. This receptor was identified in an adult who received the MenACWY meningococcal vaccine as a control. The rearrangement links TRBV28 to TRBJ1-5; D gene ambiguous. The sequenced sample was peripheral blood, obtained 28 days after the second dose of the MenACWY control vaccine. The CDR3 nucleotides are TGTGCCAGCAGTTCCGGTCCGGGCAATCAGCCCCAGCATTTT. Translation: CASSSGPGNQPQHF.